Each of the 15 T cell receptor beta chains below was sequenced from the same sample in a study of shared clonotypes between healthy human individuals. The protocol was immunoSEQ multiplex PCR, while the TCRdb copy is restricted to in-frame clones and leaves out a portion. The table has about 560,000 clones, around 78% seen once. Sequencing used PBMCs. These receptors originate from a woman in her thirties or forties in good health. Some clones in this sample may be carry-over from other donors' samples.

V usage is TRBV27 and J usage is TRBJ1-2; 7 bases are shared with TRBD1. With V trimmed by 6 bases and J by 8 bases, 9 bases remained unmatched. The CDR3 totals 13 residues. Looked up from germline, CDR1 is MNHEY and CDR2 is SMNVEV (reference sequence). CDR3 DNA: TGTGCCAGCAGCAGAAACAGGGGTCGGGGCTACACCTTC. Its protein is CASSRNRGRGYTF.

Regarding this clone: A read error may explain this, as a much larger clone is one base away. Other nucleotide sequences from this sample produce the same CDR3. The chain is built from TRBV5-6 and TRBJ1-1; D unclear. Trimming took off 2 bases at V and 0 bases at J, with 5 bases between the two ends. Germline lookup yields CDR1 SGHDT and CDR2 YYEEEE. The CDR3 extends over 13 amino acids. Here the CDR3 reads CASSLDMNTEAFF. The CDR3 DNA reads as TGTGCCAGCAGCTTAGACATGAACACTGAAGCTTTCTTT.

The chain recombines TRBV18 with TRBJ1-1; possibly TRBD1 for D (5 bases). Germline V gene lookup returns CDR1 KGHSH and CDR2 LQKENI. The ends were cut back, 5 bases at V and 10 bases at J, with 14 bases in the middle. This CDR3 is built from 12 residues. The DNA of the CDR3 is TGTGCCAGCTCATCGGGGGAGGGCAGAGCTTTCTTT. This codes for CASSSGEGRAFF.

The genes are TRBV20-1 and TRBJ2-1; D possibly corresponds to TRBD2 (7 bases). Germline V gene lookup returns CDR1 DFQATT and CDR2 SNEGSKA (reference sequence). The V and J ends lost 5 bases and 9 bases respectively, with 11 bases between them. The CDR3 length is 11 residues. CDR3 amino acids: CSAARGAEQFF. The CDR3 DNA is TGCAGTGCTGCCCGGGGGGCTGAGCAGTTCTTC.

This chain connects TRBV30 to TRBJ2-2; D possibly uses TRBD1 or TRBD2 (6 bases each). Trimming pared 4 bases from V and 3 bases from J, leaving 12 bases between. CDR1 is GTSNPN and CDR2 is SVGIG in the germline V gene (reference sequence). CDR3 length equals 14 residues. CDR3 sequence reads: CAWNGGRYTGELFF. The CDR3 DNA reads as TGTGCCTGGAATGGGGGGCGATACACCGGGGAGCTGTTTTTT.

The chain uses TRBV15 and TRBJ2-7; the match to TRBD2 covers 7 bases. J was trimmed by 2 bases and V by 0 bases; bases with no gene match: 7. Germline assignment: CDR1 LNHNV and CDR2 YYDKDF (reference sequence). The length of the CDR3 is 16 residues. This CDR3 is CATSRDLASGAYEQYF. CDR3 bases: TGTGCCACCAGCAGAGATCTGGCTAGCGGAGCCTACGAGCAGTACTTC.

V and J are TRBV5-1 and TRBJ2-7; 10 nucleotides align to TRBD2. There are 14 residues in the CDR3. The V segment lost 4 bases and the J segment 6 bases; nucleotides outside the gene matches: 7. Looked up from germline, CDR1 is SGHRS and CDR2 is YFSETQ. CDR3 loop: CASSHGTSDGEQYF. The CDR3 DNA follows: TGCGCCAGCAGCCACGGGACTAGCGACGGCGAGCAGTACTTC.

This clone was seen more than once but under ten times. This chain uses TRBV18 with TRBJ1-2; no clear D gene. The CDR3 runs to 14 residues. V lost 2 bases, J lost 6 bases, and 13 bases lay in between. The germline V gene has CDR1 KGHSH and CDR2 LQKENI. CDR3: CASSPDLSGHGYTF. The CDR3 DNA reads TGTGCCAGCTCACCAGACCTAAGTGGCCATGGCTACACCTTC.

There are a few counts of this clone. The chain combines TRBV2 with TRBJ2-7, with D hard to call. The J call is in doubt because the DNA end fits TRBJ2-5 better. The CDR3 has 14 amino acids. Per germline, CDR1 SNHLY and CDR2 FYNNEI. The CDR3 nucleotides are TGTGCCAGCATGGGCCCCCCCCGCGCGGAGACCCAGTACTTC. It yields the protein CASMGPPRAETQYF.

The V call is TRBV30, the J call TRBJ2-2, with no clear D. Trimming stripped 0 bases from V and 4 bases from J, with 12 bases between. There are 15 residues in the CDR3. The V gene's germline CDR1 is GTSNPN and CDR2 SVGIG (reference sequence). The CDR3 nucleotides read TGTGCCTGGAGTGTACTCTCCACGGGCACCGGGGAGCTGTTTTTT. Amino acids: CAWSVLSTGTGELFF.

CDR3 nucleotide sequence: TGTGCCAGCAGCTTCCCCTCGGGAGGCCCCCCACATTACGAGCAGTACTTC. It codes for CASSFPSGGPPHYEQYF. The chain carries TRBV11-2 and TRBJ2-7; 7 positions agree with TRBD2. J was trimmed by 4 bases and V by 3 bases; bases with no gene match: 15. Looked up from germline, CDR1 is SGHAT and CDR2 is FQNNGV. CDR3 length: 17 residues.

The chain is built from TRBV4-1 and TRBJ2-1; TRBD2 aligns across 7 bases. CDR1 and CDR2 (germline): MGHRA, YSYEKL. The CDR3 loop spans 15 amino acids. V was pared by 9 bases and J by 7 bases, with 15 bases of the junction left unmatched. DNA for the CDR3: TGCGCCAGTACCCGGGGGGAGGGCCGAGGGAATGAGCAGTTCTTC. Its protein product is CASTRGEGRGNEQFF.

The table lists this clone with many counts. Other DNA variants within this sample encode the same CDR3. The genes are TRBV25-1 and TRBJ1-6, with a possible D match to TRBD1 (5 bases). CDR3 length equals 12 residues. The germline V gene encodes CDR1 MGHDK and CDR2 SYGVNS. Trimming cost V 6 bases and J 8 bases, with 8 bases left between them. The CDR3 sequence: CASRDIDSPLHF. The CDR3 nucleotides read TGTGCCAGCAGGGACATAGATTCACCCCTCCACTTT. Full variable domain (outside the CDR3, taken from reference TRBV25-1 and TRBJ1-6): EADIYQTPRYLVIGTGKKITLECSQTMGHDKMYWYQQDPGMELHLIHYSYGVNSTEKGDLSSESTVSRIRTEHFPLTLESARPSHTSQYLCASRDIDSPLHFGNGTRLTVT.

In this sample, this clone turned up a few times. The rearrangement joins TRBV7-2 to TRBJ2-5; possibly TRBD1 or TRBD2 for D (5 bases each). Germline lookup yields CDR1 SGHTA and CDR2 FQGNSA. The CDR3 runs to 15 residues. Trimming took 1 base from V and 2 from J, leaving 11 bases between them. The CDR3, as DNA: TGTGCCAGCAGCTTAGTAAGGGGCGGGCAAGAGACCCAGTACTTC. Translated, it gives CASSLVRGGQETQYF.

Of note for this clone: A far larger clone differs by one base, so this is likely a read error. The same CDR3 also results from other DNA sequences found in this sample. This rearrangement joins TRBV2 to TRBJ1-1; D unresolved. Germline V gives CDR1 SNHLY, CDR2 FYNNEI. The V end lost 0 bases, the J end lost 5 bases, and 10 bases lay between the germline ends. This CDR3 region has 14 residues. The CDR3 DNA follows: TGTGCCAGCAGTGAAGCTGTAAAACTTACTGAAGCTTTCTTT. This gives the protein CASSEAVKLTEAFF. The variable domain in full, with the rest retrieved from reference TRBV2 and TRBJ1-1, is EPEVTQTPSHQVTQMGQEVILRCVPISNHLYFYWYRQILGQKVEFLVSFYNNEISEKSEIFDDQFSVERPDGSNFTLKIRSTKLEDSAMYFCASSEAVKLTEAFFGQGTRLTVV.